The 15 T cell receptor beta chains below come from one sample, sequenced in a study of T cells in Graves' hyperthyroidism and ophthalmopathy (dated by TCRdb to about 2019). The library was generated by multiplex PCR. The reads were generated on an Illumina HiSeq 2000. The TCR beta CDR3 regions were amplified from the RNA transcripts. A first-round RT-PCR of the TCR CDR3 used the HTBI primer set with the Qiagen OneStep RT-PCR kit. In TCRdb, the public reads were trimmed at Q25 with fastp and aligned with MiXCR, with productive beta chains retained. Each entry is one CDR3 protein sequence, shown with its most common DNA and genes. Recorded for this sample are 250,000 or so distinct CDR3 sequences; roughly 15% of them occurred a single time. 28% of the sample comes from the top ten. The sample was blood. These receptors were obtained from a young woman with Graves' ophthalmopathy.

This clonotype occurred a few times. The rearrangement links TRBV9 to TRBJ2-1; 10 bases align to TRBD2. This CDR3 has 17 residues. Germline lookup yields CDR1 SGDLS and CDR2 YYNGEE. With V trimmed by 1 base and J by 4 bases, 8 bases remained unmatched. The CDR3 region is CASSVFGAGGLYNEQFF. The DNA for the CDR3 is TGTGCCAGCAGCGTATTTGGAGCGGGGGGGTTATACAATGAGCAGTTCTTC.

The rearrangement joins TRBV6-2 or TRBV6-3 to TRBJ2-7, with 7 bases matching TRBD1. This CDR3 has 14 amino acids. J was trimmed by 3 bases and V by 6 bases; bases with no gene match: 8. CDR1 is MNHEY, CDR2 SVGEGT, per germline. CDR3 protein: CASRPRQGGYEQYF. The CDR3 DNA sequence: TGTGCCAGCAGACCGCGACAGGGTGGCTACGAGCAGTACTTC.

In this sample, this clonotype turned up many times. The chain is built from TRBV6-1 and TRBJ2-3; TRBD2 matches 12 bases. CDR3 length: 17 amino acids. The germline V gene has CDR1 MNHNS and CDR2 SASEGT. The junction had 7 bases not matched to a gene; V was cut back by 4 bases and J by 2 bases. The DNA for the CDR3 is TGTGCCAGCAGTGCGTACCTAGCGGGAGGGCACACAGATACGCAGTATTTT. Amino acid sequence: CASSAYLAGGHTDTQYF.

This clonotype occurred many times. The CDR3 DNA is TGTGCCAGTAGTATAGGCGGTTCTGAAGCTTTCTTT. Its translation: CASSIGGSEAFF. The chain employs TRBV19 and TRBJ1-1; D not resolved. The CDR3 has 12 residues. The V gene lost 1 base and the J gene lost 6 bases, with 6 bases spanning the gap. CDR1 LNHDA and CDR2 SQIVND come from the germline V gene (reference sequence).

A remark on this clonotype: A much larger clonotype is one base distant, so this may be a read error. The chain employs TRBV7-2 and TRBJ1-1; D is uncertain. The CDR3 consists of 13 residues. V shed 6 bases and J shed 1 base, with 9 bases lying between them. Germline V gene data show CDR1 as SGHTA and CDR2 as FQGNSA. The CDR3 loop is CASRREQNTEAFF. The CDR3 bases are TGTGCCAGCAGACGCGAACAGAACACTGAAGCTTTCTTT.

This clonotype was detected once. This sequence joins TRBV20-1 and TRBJ2-1, with TRBD1 matching over 7 bases. Germline trimming cut 0 bases from V and 5 bases from J; bases unmatched to any gene: 7. The CDR3 is made up of 15 amino acids. The germline V gene has CDR1 DFQATT and CDR2 SNEGSKA (reference sequence). The DNA of the CDR3 is TGCAGTGCTAGAGATAGAGGGGGCGCGGACAATGAGCAGTTCTTC. Translating gives CSARDRGGADNEQFF.

In its sample, this clonotype was seen many times. The chain is built from TRBV11-2 and TRBJ2-4, with D unclear. The CDR3 spans 13 residues. Germline V gene lookup returns CDR1 SGHAT and CDR2 FQNNGV. V lost 1 base to trimming and J lost 8 bases, with 9 bases between them. The CDR3 spells CASSLAGSYIQYF. CDR3 coding DNA: TGTGCCAGCAGCTTAGCCGGGTCATACATTCAGTACTTC.

This clonotype was recorded at least ten times. In nucleotides, the CDR3 is TGTGCCAGTCAACAGGGGTTGAACACTGAAGCTTTCTTT. It translates to CASQQGLNTEAFF. This chain uses TRBV27 with TRBJ1-1; TRBD1 matches at 7 bases. The CDR3 is 13 amino acids. Germline V gene lookup returns CDR1 MNHEY and CDR2 SMNVEV (reference sequence). V was clipped by 9 bases and J by 0 bases; unmatched bases: 4.

This clonotype was seen many times. The rearrangement uses TRBV29-1 and TRBJ1-2, with 9 bases aligning to TRBD1. The CDR3 is 14 residues long. In germline, CDR1 is SQVTM, CDR2 ANQGSEA. The trim removed 3 bases at V and 6 bases at J, leaving 8 bases unmatched. The DNA of the CDR3 is TGCAGCGTTGACGGTTGGGGACAGGGCGATGGCTACACCTTC. Translated, it gives CSVDGWGQGDGYTF. Complete variable domain (other parts from reference TRBV29-1 and TRBJ1-2): SAVISQKPSRDICQRGTSLTIQCQVDSQVTMMFWYRQQPGQSLTLIATANQGSEATYESGFVIDKFPISRPNLTFSTLTVSNMSPEDSSIYLCSVDGWGQGDGYTFGSGTRLTVV.

V gene TRBV5-1 combines with J gene TRBJ2-7, with 10 bases that match TRBD1. Germline CDR1 is SGHRS and CDR2 is YFSETQ. Losses at the gene ends were 4 bases for V and 0 bases for J; bases not matched to a gene: 13. The CDR3 runs 18 residues. The CDR3 reads CASSPGQGIKLSSYEQYF. DNA for the CDR3: TGCGCCAGCAGCCCGGGACAGGGGATTAAACTAAGCTCCTACGAGCAGTACTTC.

There are many counts of this clonotype. The rearrangement joins TRBV28 to TRBJ2-1; no clear D gene. Germline V lookup: CDR1 MDHEN, CDR2 SYDVKM. The CDR3 length is 13 residues. The V end was cut by 1 base, the J end by 8 bases, with 9 bases between. CDR3 DNA sequence: TGTGCCAGCAGTTTATTCGGACCGCATGAGCAGTTCTTC. Protein: CASSLFGPHEQFF. The full variable domain, with the rest looked up from reference TRBV28 and TRBJ2-1, is DVKVTQSSRYLVKRTGEKVFLECVQDMDHENMFWYRQDPGLGLRLIYFSYDVKMKEKGDIPEGYSVSREKKERFSLILESASTNQTSMYLCASSLFGPHEQFFGPGTRLTVL.

This clonotype was seen ten or more times. The rearrangement links TRBV20-1 to TRBJ2-7; D may correspond to TRBD1 or TRBD2 (6 bases each). Trimming shortened V by 5 bases and J by 2 bases, and 19 bases separated the two germline ends. CDR1 DFQATT and CDR2 SNEGSKA come from the germline V gene (reference sequence). The CDR3 spans 15 residues. The CDR3 spells CSAGLRRGTTYEQYF. DNA for the CDR3: TGCAGTGCTGGACTCAGGAGGGGGACCACCTACGAGCAGTACTTC.

This clonotype was seen at least ten times. CDR3 sequence reads: CASTPAWGSSYEQYF. The CDR3 DNA is TGTGCCAGCACCCCTGCGTGGGGAAGCTCCTACGAGCAGTACTTC. The rearrangement uses TRBV27 and TRBJ2-7; D unclear. Trimming removed 7 bases at V and 0 bases at J, with 16 bases between. Germline CDR1 and CDR2: MNHEY and SMNVEV (reference sequence). The CDR3 extends over 15 amino acids.

Turning to this clonotype: A clone one base away is much larger, so this may be a read error. The rearrangement joins TRBV28 to TRBJ1-2; tentatively, D is TRBD1 (6 bases). In germline, CDR1 is MDHEN, CDR2 SYDVKM. With 6 bases removed from V and 11 bases from J, the gap between germline ends came to 19 bases. CDR3 length: 13 amino acids. CDR3 DNA sequence: TGTGCCAGCAGCCATGGACAGAGAGAACGTTACACCTTC. Protein product: CASSHGQRERYTF.

This clonotype came up many times. The rearrangement links TRBV5-1 to TRBJ2-1; 9 positions agree with TRBD1. The CDR3 runs to 15 residues. Germline V CDR1 and CDR2: SGHRS, YFSETQ. After removal of 2 bases from V and 4 bases from J, the junction contained 4 bases not matched to a gene. The CDR3, as DNA: TGCGCCAGCAGCTTCGGACAGGGGCAATACAATGAGCAGTTCTTC. Protein product: CASSFGQGQYNEQFF.